The 14 T cell receptor beta chains below all came from one sample that was sequenced in a study of T-cell reconstitution after alpha-beta-depleted transplantation in children. As it was prepared, the TCRbeta library received unique molecular identifiers. TCRdb ran MiXCR on the PCR reads and lists one entry per CDR3 protein. The sample contains over 100,000 distinct CDR3 sequences, roughly 6% of which appear only once. This specimen consisted of PBMCs, mostly from graft donor cells, obtained 60 days after TCRalphabeta/CD19-depleted stem cell transplant. These receptors came from a female patient aged 2-9 years who had a stem cell transplant for Fanconi anemia, so the T cells may come from the graft donor.

This clonotype came up many times. The chain combines TRBV29-1 with TRBJ2-5, with TRBD1 identical over 7 bases. Looked up from germline, CDR1 is SQVTM and CDR2 is ANQGSEA. V trimming: 4 bases; J trimming: 5 bases; junction bases outside the gene matches: 4. CDR3 length: 12 amino acids. The CDR3 sequence is CSVVGRGETQYF. Written as DNA, the CDR3 is TGCAGCGTTGTGGGCAGGGGGGAGACCCAGTACTTC.

The genes are TRBV5-1 and TRBJ1-1, with 9 bases aligning to TRBD1. Germline CDR1 and CDR2: SGHRS and YFSETQ. V was pared by 4 bases and J by 0 bases, with 1 base of the junction left unmatched. The CDR3 has 14 residues. CDR3 DNA: TGCGCCAGCAGCGGGACAGGGTTGAACACTGAAGCTTTCTTT. Protein sequence: CASSGTGLNTEAFF.

The chain uses TRBV18 and TRBJ2-1; 11 bases align to TRBD2. The ends lost 3 bases at V and 6 bases at J; junction bases unmatched: 4. The CDR3 is 15 residues long. From germline, CDR1 is KGHSH and CDR2 LQKENI. CDR3 in DNA: TGTGCCAGCTCACCGGAACTAGCGGGAGTCAATGAGCAGTTCTTC. It yields the protein CASSPELAGVNEQFF.

The sample holds many counts of this clonotype. The chain is built from TRBV6-5 and TRBJ2-1; weak D call: TRBD1 (6 bases). Germline V gives CDR1 MNHEY, CDR2 SVGAGI. This CDR3 is built from 17 residues. With 0 bases removed from V and 14 bases from J, the gap between germline ends came to 26 bases. CDR3 DNA: TGTGCCAGCAGTTACTCGAGAATTAACAGGGCCGGGGAAAGGGAGTTCTTC. Translating it yields CASSYSRINRAGEREFF.

The chain uses TRBV20-1 and TRBJ2-3; perhaps TRBD1 as D (5 bases). CDR1 and CDR2 from the germline V gene are DFQATT and SNEGSKA (reference sequence). Trimming pared 4 bases from V and 3 bases from J, leaving 11 bases between. This CDR3 spans 13 amino acids. The CDR3 nucleotides read TGCAGTGCTAAGGACATAAGTACAGATACGCAGTATTTT. Protein product: CSAKDISTDTQYF.

In this sample, this clonotype turned up many times. The V gene is TRBV12-3 or TRBV12-4, the J gene TRBJ2-3; TRBD2 might be the D (6 bases). With 3 bases removed from V and 4 bases from J, the gap between germline ends came to 26 bases. This CDR3 is built from 19 residues. The CDR3 sequence: CASSFKGGTSGLSPDTQYF. CDR3 coding DNA: TGTGCCAGCAGTTTTAAGGGCGGGACCTCTGGGCTTTCGCCAGATACGCAGTATTTT.

In this sample, this clonotype turned up many times. The rearrangement uses TRBV25-1 and TRBJ2-6; tentative D call: TRBD1 (6 bases). V was shortened by 1 base and J by 0 bases, with 10 bases between the two germline ends. Germline CDR1 and CDR2: MGHDK and SYGVNS. CDR3 length: 17 amino acids. CDR3 DNA: TGTGCCAGCAGTGAATTCAAGGACAGCTCTGGGGCCAACGTCCTGACTTTC. This translates into CASSEFKDSSGANVLTF.

Ten or more counts support this clonotype. The gene calls are TRBV20-1 and TRBJ1-2; 9 bases agree with TRBD1. Germline assignment: CDR1 DFQATT and CDR2 SNEGSKA (reference sequence). The CDR3 is 12 residues long. The trim removed 3 bases at V and 5 bases at J, leaving 1 base unmatched. CDR3 protein: CSARTGGYGYTF. CDR3 bases: TGCAGTGCTAGGACAGGGGGGTATGGCTACACCTTC.

Details on this clonotype: At one end, the junction sequence differs from germline, possibly due to a read error. The gene calls are TRBV12-3 or TRBV12-4 and TRBJ2-1, with D uncertain. The CDR3 contains 19 residues. Here the CDR3 reads CTSSFGYGGRVRSYNEQFF. CDR3 DNA: TGTACCAGCAGTTTTGGGTATGGCGGCCGTGTGAGGTCCTACAATGAGCAGTTCTTC.

The J gene is TRBJ2-5, the V gene TRBV5-1; D is uncertain. CDR1 is SGHRS, CDR2 YFSETQ, per germline. V lost 0 bases, J lost 0 bases, and 6 bases lay in between. The CDR3 has 14 amino acids. CDR3 coding DNA: TGCGCCAGCAGCTTGGCCGCGTACCAAGAGACCCAGTACTTC. It codes for CASSLAAYQETQYF.

This clonotype was counted ten times or more. The chain employs TRBV4-2 and TRBJ2-1; D is perhaps TRBD2 (6 bases). The CDR3 has 16 residues. Per the germline V gene, CDR1 is LGHNA and CDR2 is YNFKEQ. Trimming took 1 base from V and 0 from J, leaving 10 bases between them. CDR3 residues: CASSQAGEFSYNEQFF. The CDR3 DNA reads as TGTGCCAGCAGCCAAGCGGGGGAGTTCTCCTACAATGAGCAGTTCTTC.

This clonotype was detected only a few times. This sequence joins TRBV20-1 and TRBJ2-3, with 9 bases identical to TRBD1. This CDR3 has 15 amino acids. The germline V gene encodes CDR1 DFQATT and CDR2 SNEGSKA (reference sequence). After removal of 1 base from V and 3 bases from J, the junction contained 5 bases not matched to a gene. The CDR3 coding sequence is TGCAGTGCTAGAGCCGGGACAGGGTGGACAGATACGCAGTATTTT. Translated, it gives CSARAGTGWTDTQYF.

The V call is TRBV7-8, the J call TRBJ2-1; 9 bases align to TRBD2. With V trimmed by 1 base and J by 9 bases, 10 bases remained unmatched. This CDR3 is 16 amino acids long. Germline values: CDR1 SGHVS, CDR2 FQNEAQ. The CDR3 DNA reads as TGTGCCAGCAGCTTAGGCGGGAGGGCCGTAAAAGGTGAGCAGTTCTTC. It is translated as CASSLGGRAVKGEQFF. The full variable domain, rest sourced from reference TRBV7-8 and TRBJ2-1, is GAGVSQSPRYKVAKRGQDVALRCDPISGHVSLFWYQQALGQGPEFLTYFQNEAQLDKSGLPSDRFFAERPEGSVSTLKIQRTQQEDSAVYLCASSLGGRAVKGEQFFGPGTRLTVL.

This clonotype was seen more than once but under ten times. The chain recombines TRBV18 with TRBJ1-2; 8 nucleotides agree with TRBD1. This CDR3 is 12 amino acids long. V gave up 4 bases and J gave up 6 bases; unmatched junction bases: 1. Germline CDR1 KGHSH, CDR2 LQKENI. CDR3 bases: TGTGCCAGCTCACAGGACAGGGATGGCTACACCTTC. It translates to CASSQDRDGYTF.